Below, 4 T cell receptor beta chains from the same sample are listed, as sequenced in a study of cytomegalovirus exposure and HLA in healthy donors. The primer mix had 60 Vbeta and 13 Jbeta primers. Some clones are missing from TCRdb's copy, which holds only in-frame ones; the method was immunoSEQ multiplex PCR. The top ten clones hold 3% to 4% of a sample with under 150,000 clones, roughly 80% of them seen once. The sample comprised PBMCs. These receptor sequences come from a woman in her thirties or forties in good health and CMV-seronegative.

The rearrangement joins TRBV5-6 to TRBJ2-7, with D tentatively TRBD1 (5 bases). This CDR3 spans 12 amino acids. From germline, CDR1 is SGHDT and CDR2 YYEEEE. V dropped 3 bases and J dropped 8 bases, with 12 bases sitting between them. CDR3 residues: CASSWQGSQQYF. CDR3 in DNA: TGTGCCAGCAGCTGGCAGGGTTCGCAGCAGTACTTC.

Comments on this clone: One end of the junction does not line up with germline, which may come from a read error. The chain has TRBV4-2 and TRBJ1-1, with 12 bases lining up with TRBD1. The CDR3 runs to 15 residues. In germline, CDR1 is LGHNA, CDR2 YNFKEQ. DNA for the CDR3: TGTCCCAGCAGCCAGGGACAGGGGGCAAGCACTGAAGCTTTCTTT. Translated, it gives CPSSQGQGASTEAFF.

J is TRBJ2-2 and V is TRBV5-1; 9 bases map to TRBD2. Germline CDR1 SGHRS, CDR2 YFSETQ. J lost 5 bases, V lost 4 bases, and 15 bases had no gene match. The CDR3 sequence is 18 residues long. CDR3 bases: TGCGCCAGCAGCGGGGGGCCCCTAGCGGGAAGACAAACCGGGGAGCTGTTTTTT. Its protein product is CASSGGPLAGRQTGELFF.

The chain combines TRBV7-9 with TRBJ2-7, with TRBD1 identical over 7 bases. Germline-derived CDR1 and CDR2 are SEHNR and FQNEAQ (reference sequence). With V trimmed by 6 bases and J by 2 bases, 7 bases remained unmatched. This CDR3 comprises 14 residues. The CDR3 here is CASRHRDRAYEQYF. CDR3 coding DNA: TGTGCCAGCAGGCACCGGGACAGAGCCTACGAGCAGTACTTC. Variable domain in full (rest from reference TRBV7-9 and TRBJ2-7): DTGVSQNPRHKITKRGQNVTFRCDPISEHNRLYWYRQTLGQGPEFLTYFQNEAQLEKSRLLSDRFSAERPKGSFSTLEIQRTEQGDSAMYLCASRHRDRAYEQYFGPGTRLTVT.